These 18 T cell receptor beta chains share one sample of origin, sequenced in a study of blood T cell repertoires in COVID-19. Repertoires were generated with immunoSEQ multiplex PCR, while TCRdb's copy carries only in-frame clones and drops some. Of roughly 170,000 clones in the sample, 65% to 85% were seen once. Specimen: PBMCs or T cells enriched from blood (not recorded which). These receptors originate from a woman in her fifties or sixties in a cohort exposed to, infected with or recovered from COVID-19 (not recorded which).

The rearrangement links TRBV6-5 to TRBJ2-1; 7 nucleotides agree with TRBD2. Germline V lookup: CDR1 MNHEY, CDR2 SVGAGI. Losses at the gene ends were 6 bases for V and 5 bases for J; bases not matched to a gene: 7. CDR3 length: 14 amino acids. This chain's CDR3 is CASSRGTTNNEQFF. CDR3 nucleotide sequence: TGTGCCAGCAGCCGGGGGACTACCAACAATGAGCAGTTCTTC.

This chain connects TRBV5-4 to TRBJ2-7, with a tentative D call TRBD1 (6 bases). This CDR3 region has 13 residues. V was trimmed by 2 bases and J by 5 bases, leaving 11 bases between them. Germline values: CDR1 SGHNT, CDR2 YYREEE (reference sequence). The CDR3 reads CASSFSRQDEQYF. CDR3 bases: TGTGCCAGCAGCTTTTCACGACAGGACGAGCAGTACTTC. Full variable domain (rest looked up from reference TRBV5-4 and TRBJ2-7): ETGVTQSPTHLIKTRGQQVTLRCSSQSGHNTVSWYQQALGQGPQFIFQYYREEENGRGNFPPRFSGLQFPNYSSELNVNALELDDSALYLCASSFSRQDEQYFGPGTRLTVT.

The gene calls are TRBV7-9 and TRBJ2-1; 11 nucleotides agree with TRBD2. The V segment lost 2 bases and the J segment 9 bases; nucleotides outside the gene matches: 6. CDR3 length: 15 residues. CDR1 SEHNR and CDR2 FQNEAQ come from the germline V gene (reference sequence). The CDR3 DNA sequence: TGTGCCAGCAGCTTAATCACTAGCGGGGGCTTTGAGCAGTTCTTC. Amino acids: CASSLITSGGFEQFF.

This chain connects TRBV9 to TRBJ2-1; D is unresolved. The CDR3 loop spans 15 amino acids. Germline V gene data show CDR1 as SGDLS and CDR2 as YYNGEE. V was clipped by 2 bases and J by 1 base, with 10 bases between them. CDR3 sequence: CASSVSAESYNEQFF. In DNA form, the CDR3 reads TGTGCCAGCAGCGTTTCCGCGGAGTCCTACAATGAGCAGTTCTTC.

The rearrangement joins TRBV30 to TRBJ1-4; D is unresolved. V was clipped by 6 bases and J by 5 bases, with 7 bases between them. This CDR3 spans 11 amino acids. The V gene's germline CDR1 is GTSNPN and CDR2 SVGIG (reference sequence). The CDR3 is CACGPNEKLFF. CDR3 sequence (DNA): TGTGCCTGTGGACCAAATGAAAAACTGTTTTTT.

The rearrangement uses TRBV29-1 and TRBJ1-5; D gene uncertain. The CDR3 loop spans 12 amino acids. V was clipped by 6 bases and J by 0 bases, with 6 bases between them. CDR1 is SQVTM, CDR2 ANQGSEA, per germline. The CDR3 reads CSVALSNQPQHF. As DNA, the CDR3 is TGCAGCGTCGCACTTAGCAATCAGCCCCAGCATTTT.

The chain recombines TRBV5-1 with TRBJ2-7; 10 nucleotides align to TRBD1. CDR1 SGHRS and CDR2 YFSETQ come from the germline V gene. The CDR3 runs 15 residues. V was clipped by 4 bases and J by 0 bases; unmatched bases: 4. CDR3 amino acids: CASSTDRGPSYEQYF. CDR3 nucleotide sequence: TGCGCCAGCAGCACCGACAGGGGGCCCTCCTACGAGCAGTACTTC.

The CDR3 here is CASSLSPGTGWDNEQFF. The CDR3 DNA sequence: TGTGCCAGCAGTTTATCCCCCGGGACAGGGTGGGACAATGAGCAGTTCTTC. The V and J genes are TRBV27 and TRBJ2-1, with TRBD1 identical over 9 bases. The ends lost 0 bases at V and 5 bases at J; junction bases unmatched: 8. The CDR3 has 17 residues. Germline CDR1 reads MNHEY; CDR2 reads SMNVEV (reference sequence).

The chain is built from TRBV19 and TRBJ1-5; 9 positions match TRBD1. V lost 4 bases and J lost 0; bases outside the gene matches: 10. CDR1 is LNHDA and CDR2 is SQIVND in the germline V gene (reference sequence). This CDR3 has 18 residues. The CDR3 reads CASSTLTGGGYSNQPQHF. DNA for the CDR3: TGTGCCAGTAGTACCCTGACAGGGGGGGGATATAGCAATCAGCCCCAGCATTTT. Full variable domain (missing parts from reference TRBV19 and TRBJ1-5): DGGITQSPKYLFRKEGQNVTLSCEQNLNHDAMYWYRQDPGQGLRLIYYSQIVNDFQKGDIAEGYSVSREKKESFPLTVTSAQKNPTAFYLCASSTLTGGGYSNQPQHFGDGTRLSIL.

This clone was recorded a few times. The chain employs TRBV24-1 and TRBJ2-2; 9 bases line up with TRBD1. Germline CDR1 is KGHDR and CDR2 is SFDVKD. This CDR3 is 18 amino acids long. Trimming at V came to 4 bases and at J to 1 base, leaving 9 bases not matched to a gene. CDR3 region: CATSEPGTGLGNTGELFF. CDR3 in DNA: TGTGCCACCAGTGAACCCGGGACAGGGCTCGGGAACACCGGGGAGCTGTTTTTT.

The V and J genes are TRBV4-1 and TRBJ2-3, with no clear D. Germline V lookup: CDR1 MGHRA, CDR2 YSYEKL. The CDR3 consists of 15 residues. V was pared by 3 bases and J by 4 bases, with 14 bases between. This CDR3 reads CASSQRDSLADTQYF. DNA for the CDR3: TGCGCCAGCAGCCAGCGTGATTCGTTGGCAGATACGCAGTATTTT.

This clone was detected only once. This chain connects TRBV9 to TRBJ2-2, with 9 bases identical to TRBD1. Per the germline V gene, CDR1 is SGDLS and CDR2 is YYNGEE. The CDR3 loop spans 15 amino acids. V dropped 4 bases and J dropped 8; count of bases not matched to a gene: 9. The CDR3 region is CASSPGTGYSGELFF. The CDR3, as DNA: TGTGCCAGCAGCCCAGGGACAGGGTATAGTGGGGAGCTGTTTTTT. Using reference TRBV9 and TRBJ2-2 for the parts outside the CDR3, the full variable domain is DSGVTQTPKHLITATGQRVTLRCSPRSGDLSVYWYQQSLDQGLQFLIQYYNGEERAKGNILERFSAQQFPDLHSELNLSSLELGDSALYFCASSPGTGYSGELFFGEGSRLTVL.

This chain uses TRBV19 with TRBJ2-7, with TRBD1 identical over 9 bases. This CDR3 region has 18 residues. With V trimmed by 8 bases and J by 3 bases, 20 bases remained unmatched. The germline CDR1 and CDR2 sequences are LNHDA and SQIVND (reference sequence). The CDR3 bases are TGTGCCAGTTCCTCGGGACAGGGATATCCTCAGCTGAACTACGAGCAGTACTTC. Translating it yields CASSSGQGYPQLNYEQYF.

The CDR3 coding sequence is TGTGCCAGCAGCTCACCGGGTGCACCTACTGAAGCTTTCTTT. This translates into CASSSPGAPTEAFF. This sequence joins TRBV7-9 and TRBJ1-1; the D is unclear. Germline V gives CDR1 SEHNR, CDR2 FQNEAQ (reference sequence). Trimming took 4 bases from V and 5 from J, leaving 14 bases between them. There are 14 residues in the CDR3.

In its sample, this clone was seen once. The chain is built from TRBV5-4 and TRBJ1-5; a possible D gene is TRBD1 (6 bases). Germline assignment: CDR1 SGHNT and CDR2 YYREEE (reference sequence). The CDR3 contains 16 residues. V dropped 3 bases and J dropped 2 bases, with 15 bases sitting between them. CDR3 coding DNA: TGTGCCAGCAGCTCTGGGGGGGGCAGGGGCAATCAGCCCCAGCATTTT. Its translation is CASSSGGGRGNQPQHF.

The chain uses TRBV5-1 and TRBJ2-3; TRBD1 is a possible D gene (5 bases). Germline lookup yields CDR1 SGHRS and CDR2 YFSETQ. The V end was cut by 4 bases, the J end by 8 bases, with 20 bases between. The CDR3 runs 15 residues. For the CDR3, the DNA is TGCGCCAGCAGCCCGGAACGGGTGCCTAGGGGTACGCAGTATTTT. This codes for CASSPERVPRGTQYF.

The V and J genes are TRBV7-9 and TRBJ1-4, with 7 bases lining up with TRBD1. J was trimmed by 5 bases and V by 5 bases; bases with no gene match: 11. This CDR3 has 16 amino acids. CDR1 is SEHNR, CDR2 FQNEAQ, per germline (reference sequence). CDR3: CASSLDDRAPNEKLFF. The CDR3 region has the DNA TGTGCCAGCAGCCTAGACGACAGGGCTCCAAATGAAAAACTGTTTTTT.

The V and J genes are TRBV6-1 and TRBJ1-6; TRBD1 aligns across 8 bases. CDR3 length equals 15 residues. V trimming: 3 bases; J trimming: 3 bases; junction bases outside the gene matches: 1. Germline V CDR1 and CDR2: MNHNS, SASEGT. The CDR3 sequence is CASSEDRDYNSPLHF. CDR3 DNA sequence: TGTGCCAGCAGTGAGGACAGGGACTATAATTCACCCCTCCACTTT.